The 10 T cell receptor beta chains in this list originate from one sample, sequenced in a study of cytomegalovirus exposure and HLA in healthy donors. Amplification used 60 Vbeta primers and 13 Jbeta primers. Profiling relied on immunoSEQ multiplex PCR, and the TCRdb table lists in-frame clones only, not all of them. The sample holds about 160,000 clones, almost 80% seen once. Sample: PBMCs. The receptors derive from a woman aged 45 to 65 in good health and CMV-seropositive.

This chain joins TRBV27 and TRBJ2-2; D is uncertain. This CDR3 contains 16 residues. V was trimmed by 1 base and J by 1 base, leaving 10 bases between them. CDR1 and CDR2 (germline): MNHEY, SMNVEV (reference sequence). CDR3 loop: CASSLYQTLNTGELFF. As DNA, the CDR3 is TGTGCCAGCAGTTTATACCAAACTCTGAACACCGGGGAGCTGTTTTTT.

J is TRBJ1-2 and V is TRBV18; the D gene is possibly TRBD1 (5 bases). The germline V and J ends were trimmed by 4 bases and 2 bases, with 8 bases remaining between them. The germline CDR1 and CDR2 sequences are KGHSH and LQKENI. This CDR3 contains 13 residues. The CDR3 loop reads CASSLGQNYGYTF. The CDR3 bases are TGTGCCAGCTCACTGGGGCAGAACTATGGCTACACCTTC.

The CDR3 protein is CASSLTGLEGYEQYF. For the CDR3, the DNA is TGTGCCAGCAGCTTAACAGGACTAGAGGGATACGAGCAGTACTTC. The rearrangement joins TRBV7-2 to TRBJ2-7, with 7 bases fitting TRBD2. In germline, CDR1 is SGHTA, CDR2 FQGNSA. The trim removed 2 bases at V and 4 bases at J, leaving 8 bases unmatched. The CDR3 covers 15 residues.

This chain connects TRBV4-1 to TRBJ1-1; D may be TRBD1 (5 bases). Trimming took off 4 bases at V and 5 bases at J, with 8 bases between the two ends. The CDR3 has 12 residues. Germline assignment: CDR1 MGHRA and CDR2 YSYEKL. Written as DNA, the CDR3 is TGCGCCAGCAGCCGGGGCAAGACTGAAGCTTTCTTT. It yields the protein CASSRGKTEAFF.

This rearrangement joins TRBV2 to TRBJ1-1; no definite D call. Trimming removed 8 bases from V and 6 bases from J, with 16 bases in between. CDR1 and CDR2 from the germline V gene are SNHLY and FYNNEI. This CDR3 spans 13 amino acids. CDR3 sequence (DNA): TGTGCCAGCCGACTTCTAGGCCTCCCTGAAGCTTTCTTT. Translating gives CASRLLGLPEAFF.

V is TRBV6-6 and J is TRBJ1-1; tentatively, D is TRBD1 (6 bases). The CDR3 spans 14 residues. Per the germline V gene, CDR1 is MNHNY and CDR2 is SVGAGI (reference sequence). V lost 7 bases and J 1 base, leaving 13 bases between the germline ends. CDR3: CASNIAGANTEAFF. The CDR3, as DNA: TGTGCCAGCAATATAGCAGGGGCGAACACTGAAGCTTTCTTT.

The chain is built from TRBV5-1 and TRBJ1-1, with 7 positions matching TRBD1. V was clipped by 4 bases and J by 8 bases; unmatched bases: 5. Germline V gene data show CDR1 as SGHRS and CDR2 as YFSETQ. The CDR3 extends over 12 amino acids. Here the CDR3 DNA reads TGCGCCAGCAGCCCCGGGACAGACGAAGCTTTCTTT. It yields the protein CASSPGTDEAFF.

The chain couples TRBV30 to TRBJ2-3; D gene unclear. The CDR3 covers 13 residues. Trimming took off 7 bases at V and 3 bases at J, with 14 bases between the two ends. The germline V gene has CDR1 GTSNPN and CDR2 SVGIG (reference sequence). The CDR3 loop is CASVGDLTDTQYF. The CDR3 nucleotides are TGTGCCTCCGTAGGAGATCTAACAGATACGCAGTATTTT.

V gene TRBV15 combines with J gene TRBJ1-2; D unresolved. There are 13 residues in the CDR3. The germline V and J ends were trimmed by 1 base and 4 bases, with 7 bases remaining between them. Germline loops: CDR1 LNHNV, CDR2 YYDKDF (reference sequence). This CDR3 reads CATSRGGSYGYTF. As DNA, the CDR3 is TGTGCCACCAGCAGAGGTGGTAGCTATGGCTACACCTTC.

The chain is built from TRBV2 and TRBJ1-1, with a possible D match to TRBD1 (5 bases). The CDR3 runs 15 residues. V lost 7 bases to trimming and J lost 1 base, with 16 bases between them. Germline V gene lookup returns CDR1 SNHLY and CDR2 FYNNEI. CDR3 loop: CASTQNRQKNTEAFF. In DNA form, the CDR3 reads TGTGCCAGCACCCAAAACCGACAGAAGAACACTGAAGCTTTCTTT.